These 18 T cell receptor beta chains share one sample of origin, sequenced in a study of cytomegalovirus exposure and HLA in healthy donors. It was with 60 Vbeta and 13 Jbeta primers that the PCR ran. The data were produced by immunoSEQ multiplex PCR, yet TCRdb's version contains in-frame clones alone and is incomplete. The sample holds about 58,000 clones. Sequences were obtained from PBMCs. The origin of the receptors is a male donor in good health and CMV-seronegative.

The chain is built from TRBV29-1 and TRBJ2-5; 8 bases are shared with TRBD1. The CDR3 loop spans 12 amino acids. In germline, CDR1 is SQVTM, CDR2 ANQGSEA. V lost 7 bases and J lost 7; bases outside the gene matches: 8. CDR3 DNA sequence: TGCAGCGGGGGACAGGCCTCGGGGACCCAGTACTTC. Translating gives CSGGQASGTQYF.

The V gene is TRBV29-1, the J gene TRBJ2-3; tentatively, D is TRBD1 (6 bases). This CDR3 is built from 16 residues. CDR1 is SQVTM and CDR2 is ANQGSEA in the germline V gene. Trimming took off 1 base at V and 5 bases at J, with 19 bases between the two ends. CDR3 region: CSVEVRVGGYQDTQYF. DNA for the CDR3: TGCAGCGTTGAAGTACGGGTAGGGGGATATCAAGATACGCAGTATTTT.

The chain couples TRBV4-2 to TRBJ2-4, with 10 positions matching TRBD2. The CDR3 length is 17 residues. After removal of 0 bases from V and 6 bases from J, the junction contained 8 bases not matched to a gene. CDR1 is LGHNA and CDR2 is YNFKEQ in the germline V gene. The CDR3 here is CASSQESGSGGLNIQYF. The CDR3 DNA reads TGTGCCAGCAGCCAAGAGAGTGGTAGCGGGGGGCTAAACATTCAGTACTTC.

The chain couples TRBV4-3 to TRBJ1-1; tentative D call: TRBD1 (6 bases). V was shortened by 0 bases and J by 4 bases, with 12 bases between the two germline ends. The CDR3 is 15 residues long. Germline V CDR1 and CDR2: LGHNA, YSLEER. DNA of the CDR3: TGCGCCAGCAGCCAAGAGGCAGGGGAGGGCACTGAAGCTTTCTTT. This gives the protein CASSQEAGEGTEAFF.

The rearrangement uses TRBV28 and TRBJ1-5, with D unclear. The germline V gene encodes CDR1 MDHEN and CDR2 SYDVKM. Deletions cut 7 bases from V and 2 bases from J, with 18 bases between. The CDR3 runs 16 residues. This chain's CDR3 is CASTVMSESRNQPQHF. The CDR3 nucleotides are TGTGCCAGCACCGTTATGAGTGAAAGCCGCAATCAGCCCCAGCATTTT. The complete variable domain, with remaining parts taken from reference TRBV28 and TRBJ1-5, reads DVKVTQSSRYLVKRTGEKVFLECVQDMDHENMFWYRQDPGLGLRLIYFSYDVKMKEKGDIPEGYSVSREKKERFSLILESASTNQTSMYLCASTVMSESRNQPQHFGDGTRLSIL.

The CDR3 sequence is CASSLPGTGIYEQYF. As DNA, the CDR3 is TGCGCCAGCAGCTTGCCCGGGACAGGGATCTACGAGCAGTACTTC. The rearrangement joins TRBV5-1 to TRBJ2-7, with 9 nucleotides matching TRBD1. The CDR3 extends over 15 amino acids. The V and J ends lost 1 base and 3 bases, in that order; junction bases with no gene match: 5. Germline CDR1 SGHRS, CDR2 YFSETQ. Filled out from reference TRBV5-1 and TRBJ2-7, the complete variable domain reads KAGVTQTPRYLIKTRGQQVTLSCSPISGHRSVSWYQQTPGQGLQFLFEYFSETQRNKGNFPGRFSGRQFSNSRSEMNVSTLELGDSALYLCASSLPGTGIYEQYFGPGTRLTVT.

The chain employs TRBV7-9 and TRBJ2-7; maybe TRBD1 (5 bases). This CDR3 spans 11 amino acids. The germline CDR1 and CDR2 sequences are SEHNR and FQNEAQ (reference sequence). Trimming left V 1 base short and J 7 bases short, with 5 bases between. CDR3 DNA sequence: TGTGCCAGCAGCTTAGACAGGGAGCAGTACTTC. Translated: CASSLDREQYF.

The chain links TRBV5-4 to TRBJ2-2; D unclear. Trimming shortened V by 2 bases and J by 3 bases, and 8 bases separated the two germline ends. The germline V gene encodes CDR1 SGHNT and CDR2 YYREEE (reference sequence). CDR3 length equals 14 residues. In DNA form, the CDR3 reads TGTGCCAGCAGCTTTAGATCGGACACCGGGGAGCTGTTTTTT. Residues: CASSFRSDTGELFF.

This sequence joins TRBV6-5 and TRBJ2-5; D call uncertain. The CDR3 is made up of 14 amino acids. Trimming removed 4 bases from V and 3 bases from J, with 12 bases in between. CDR1 and CDR2 from the germline V gene are MNHEY and SVGAGI. The CDR3: CASSSRHRKETQYF. The CDR3 nucleotides are TGTGCCAGCAGTTCCCGACACCGAAAAGAGACCCAGTACTTC.

The chain is built from TRBV4-1 and TRBJ2-1; TRBD2 aligns across 7 bases. CDR3 length equals 16 residues. Unmatched junction bases numbered 6, after V lost 2 bases and J lost 2 bases. Germline CDR1 is MGHRA and CDR2 is YSYEKL. The chain's CDR3 is CASSQTVGGPYNEQFF. The DNA for the CDR3 is TGCGCCAGCAGCCAAACGGTGGGAGGGCCCTACAATGAGCAGTTCTTC.

V gene TRBV5-1 combines with J gene TRBJ1-5; 8 positions agree with TRBD1. Trimming at V came to 0 bases and at J to 1 base, leaving 9 bases not matched to a gene. The germline V gene encodes CDR1 SGHRS and CDR2 YFSETQ. The CDR3 totals 18 residues. CDR3 DNA: TGCGCCAGCAGCTTGGGCCCCCAGACAGGGGTGAGCAATCAGCCCCAGCATTTT. Its protein is CASSLGPQTGVSNQPQHF.

CDR3 sequence: CASSPTRTANTGELFF. CDR3 nucleotide sequence: TGTGCCAGCTCACCTACACGGACAGCGAACACCGGGGAGCTGTTTTTT. The chain is built from TRBV18 and TRBJ2-2, with a weak D call TRBD1 (6 bases). The CDR3 has 16 residues. Trimming shortened V by 3 bases and J by 0 bases, and 11 bases separated the two germline ends. The germline CDR1 and CDR2 sequences are KGHSH and LQKENI.

The chain links TRBV5-4 to TRBJ2-3; the match to TRBD1 covers 12 bases. Germline CDR1 SGHNT, CDR2 YYREEE (reference sequence). The CDR3 length is 16 residues. The ends lost 0 bases at V and 4 bases at J; junction bases unmatched: 3. This chain's CDR3 is CASSLGGQGASDTQYF. CDR3 bases: TGTGCCAGCAGCTTGGGGGGACAGGGGGCGTCAGATACGCAGTATTTT.

The chain has TRBV7-2 and TRBJ2-7; D unclear. The germline V gene has CDR1 SGHTA and CDR2 FQGNSA. With 0 bases removed from V and 3 bases from J, the gap between germline ends came to 9 bases. This CDR3 comprises 14 residues. The CDR3 here is CASSLAQYSYEQYF. CDR3 in DNA: TGTGCCAGCAGCTTAGCGCAGTACAGCTACGAGCAGTACTTC.

CDR3 DNA sequence: TGTGCCAGTAGTATCGAAAGGAGGGGCGGGAGCTCCTACAATGAGCAGTTCTTC. Protein product: CASSIERRGGSSYNEQFF. The chain combines TRBV19 with TRBJ2-7; TRBD2 agrees at 7 bases. With the DNA end fitting TRBJ2-1 better, the J assignment may be wrong. The CDR3 runs 18 residues. Germline V gives CDR1 LNHDA, CDR2 SQIVND (reference sequence).

This chain connects TRBV15 to TRBJ2-7, with D perhaps matching TRBD2 (6 bases). The V gene lost 0 bases and the J gene lost 1 base, with 16 bases spanning the gap. The CDR3 totals 17 residues. Germline V CDR1 and CDR2: LNHNV, YYDKDF (reference sequence). The CDR3 DNA reads TGTGCCACCAGCAGAGATTTCGGGGAGGTTAGTTCCTACGAGCAGTACTTC. As protein: CATSRDFGEVSSYEQYF.

As for this clone: Mismatch with germline at one junction end may stem from a read error. The chain joins TRBV30 to TRBJ1-5, with 7 bases aligning to TRBD1. The CDR3 is made up of 17 amino acids. Germline values: CDR1 GTSNPN, CDR2 SVGIG (reference sequence). The CDR3 bases are TGTGCCTGGAGTGCGGGACAGACTTCGTTTAGCAATCAGCACCAGCATTTT. Protein sequence: CAWSAGQTSFSNQHQHF.

The chain recombines TRBV5-8 with TRBJ1-4; TRBD1 aligns across 7 bases. The germline CDR1 and CDR2 sequences are SGHTS and YDEGEE. Trimming at V came to 0 bases and at J to 2 bases, leaving 1 base not matched to a gene. CDR3 length: 15 amino acids. CDR3: CASSLEGQTNEKLFF. The CDR3 bases are TGTGCCAGCAGCTTGGAGGGACAGACTAATGAAAAACTGTTTTTT. The complete variable domain, with remaining parts taken from reference TRBV5-8 and TRBJ1-4, reads EAGVTQSPTHLIKTRGQQATLRCSPISGHTSVYWYQQALGLGLQFLLWYDEGEERNRGNFPPRFSGRQFPNYSSELNVNALELEDSALYLCASSLEGQTNEKLFFGSGTQLSVL.